These 23 T cell receptor beta chains came from one sample sequenced in a study of tumor-infiltrating lymphocytes in primary liver carcinoma. Constant-region priming of around 490 ng total RNA yielded TCR beta cDNA. TCR beta libraries came from three nested multiplex PCR rounds using slightly modified ARM-PCR. A C-beta reverse primer and TRBV1-TRBV30 forward primers served in each of the first two PCR rounds, at 10 cycles apiece. TCRdb independently ran MiXCR on the multiplex PCR reads; one entry per CDR3 protein. The repertoire holds fewer than 350,000 distinct CDR3 sequences, with around three fifths as singletons. In addition to blood RNA drawn from unsorted whole blood, germline DNA was extracted. Specimen: peripheral blood. All receptors derive from a man aged 40-49 years with primary liver carcinoma and hepatitis B virus infection.

This clonotype was detected once. A much larger clone lies one base from this, so it may be a read error. This chain joins TRBV6-2 or TRBV6-3 and TRBJ1-6; no clear D gene. Trimming removed 8 bases at V and 7 bases at J, with 15 bases between. The germline CDR1 and CDR2 sequences are MNHEY and SVGEGT. CDR3 size: 14 residues. The CDR3 region has the DNA TGTGCCAGCCGAACGACAAGGGAGAATTCACCCCTCCACTTT. This encodes CASRTTRENSPLHF.

This sequence joins TRBV7-9 and TRBJ2-6, with unresolved D. CDR1 and CDR2 from the germline V gene are SEHNR and FQNEAQ (reference sequence). CDR3 length: 13 residues. The V gene lost 8 bases and the J gene lost 1 base, with 6 bases spanning the gap. Here the CDR3 DNA reads TGTGCCAGCCTCATGTCTGGGGCCAACGTCCTGACTTTC. Residues: CASLMSGANVLTF.

A note on this clonotype: With a much larger clone just one base away, this may be a read error. The rearrangement links TRBV6-1 to TRBJ2-6; perhaps TRBD1 as D (7 bases). The CDR3 extends over 16 amino acids. Germline CDR1 is MNHNS and CDR2 is SASEGT. The CDR3 loop is CANSAGGTAGANVLTF. The DNA of the CDR3 is TGTGCCAACAGTGCTGGAGGGACAGCTGGGGCCAACGTCCTGACTTTC.

This clonotype was counted many times. This sequence joins TRBV11-1 and TRBJ2-7; 8 bases map to TRBD1. The CDR3 has 13 amino acids. The J segment lost 7 bases and the V segment lost 5 bases, leaving 7 bases of the junction unmatched. Germline values: CDR1 SGHAT, CDR2 FQDESV (reference sequence). The CDR3 loop reads CASSADRVREQYF. As DNA, the CDR3 is TGTGCCAGCAGCGCGGACAGGGTGAGGGAGCAGTACTTC.

This clonotype was detected many times. The chain has TRBV10-3 and TRBJ2-3; a weak D match, TRBD2 (7 bases). V dropped 10 bases and J dropped 0 bases, with 14 bases sitting between them. Germline-derived CDR1 and CDR2 are ENHRY and SYGVKD. This CDR3 has 14 residues. CDR3 DNA: TGTGCCACCACTGCGGGGGCTAGCACAGATACGCAGTATTTT. Translating gives CATTAGASTDTQYF.

The chain combines TRBV25-1 with TRBJ1-1; D is ambiguous. This CDR3 comprises 14 residues. Between the trimmed V and J ends, which lost 5 bases and 3 bases, there was a span of 13 bases. Germline V gene lookup returns CDR1 MGHDK and CDR2 SYGVNS. CDR3 protein: CASSKGWGDTEAFF. The CDR3 DNA is TGTGCCAGCAGTAAAGGGTGGGGTGACACTGAAGCTTTCTTT.

The DNA for the CDR3 is TGTGCCAGCAGCCCGACAGGAGGCCCCACCGGGGAGCTGTTTTTT. It translates to CASSPTGGPTGELFF. The rearrangement links TRBV13 to TRBJ2-2; perhaps TRBD1 as D (6 bases). The V gene's germline CDR1 is PRHDT and CDR2 FYEKMQ (reference sequence). Trimming removed 5 bases at V and 4 bases at J, with 14 bases between. The CDR3 is 15 residues long.

This clonotype occurred once. Given a much more abundant clone one base away, this may be a read error. The V and J genes are TRBV29-1 and TRBJ2-3, with D perhaps matching TRBD1 (6 bases). Germline V gene lookup returns CDR1 SQVTM and CDR2 ANQGSEA. V dropped 5 bases and J dropped 2 bases, with 11 bases sitting between them. There are 13 residues in the CDR3. The CDR3 is CSVRDTITDTQYF. DNA for the CDR3: TGCAGCGTTCGGGACACGATCACAGATACGCAGTATTTT.

This chain joins TRBV11-2 and TRBJ2-5; a weak D match, TRBD2 (6 bases). V dropped 9 bases and J dropped 2 bases, with 25 bases sitting between them. The CDR3 sequence is 17 residues long. CDR1 is SGHAT, CDR2 FQNNGV, per germline. DNA of the CDR3: TGTGCCAGGAGCCTATACCCGGGGGTAGCGGCACAAGAGACCCAGTACTTC. This translates into CARSLYPGVAAQETQYF.

Note on this clonotype: No conserved phenylalanine or tryptophan ends this CDR3, so it is likely a read error. CDR3 bases: TGTGCCAGTAGTCCCCTCGATCTTCGGGGGCAGTTCTAC. This translates into CASSPLDLRGQFY. The chain joins TRBV12-3 or TRBV12-4 to TRBJ2-1; tentative D call: TRBD2 (5 bases). Between the trimmed V and J ends, which lost 9 bases and 12 bases, there was a span of 21 bases. The CDR3 totals 13 residues.

As to this clonotype: Relative to the germline gene, one junction end is altered; a read error may explain this. V is TRBV11-2 and J is TRBJ2-7; the D gene is possibly TRBD2 (6 bases). CDR3 length: 15 amino acids. CDR1 is SGHAT, CDR2 FQNNGV, per germline. The CDR3 DNA reads TGTGCCAGCAGCTTAGCGGACGGGAGTTCCGACAAGCAGTATTTC. This translates into CASSLADGSSDKQYF.

As to this clonotype: Its ends do not fully match the called genes, so a read error is possible. The chain is built from TRBV28 and TRBJ2-1; 8 positions match TRBD1. The CDR3 consists of 13 residues. Germline V CDR1 and CDR2: MDHEN, SYDVKM. The CDR3 nucleotides are TGTGCCAGCAGGTCAGGGGGCGTAAATGAGCTGTTCTTC. As protein: CASRSGGVNELFF.

On this clonotype itself: The CDR3 does not end in the conserved phenylalanine or tryptophan, so this is likely a read error. The V gene is TRBV29-1, the J gene TRBJ2-5, with unresolved D. This CDR3 has 12 residues. The V end was cut by 7 bases, the J end by 4 bases, with 13 bases between. In germline, CDR1 is SQVTM, CDR2 ANQGSEA. The chain's CDR3 is CSGMNSGETQYS. CDR3 nucleotide sequence: TGCAGCGGTATGAACAGTGGAGAGACCCAGTACTCC.

To note about this clonotype: A much larger clone differs from this one at a single base, so this may be a read error. The chain uses TRBV10-3 and TRBJ2-3; 13 bases match TRBD2. The CDR3 runs to 15 residues. Germline CDR1 and CDR2: ENHRY and SYGVKD. The CDR3 DNA reads as TGTGCCAGCCGGGGACTAGCGGGGAGCACAGATATGCAGTATTTT. Translation: CASRGLAGSTDMQYF.

In its sample, this clonotype was seen a few times. Given a much more abundant clone one base away, this may be a read error. This chain uses TRBV12-3 or TRBV12-4 with TRBJ1-2; 7 bases agree with TRBD1. This CDR3 comprises 11 residues. The CDR3 protein is CAGSYRGGYTF. DNA of the CDR3: TGTGCCGGCAGTTACAGGGGAGGCTACACCTTC.

This clonotype was seen just once. The V and J genes are TRBV10-1 and TRBJ2-1, with a tentative D call TRBD1 (6 bases). The germline gives CDR1 WNHNN, CDR2 SYGVQD (reference sequence). Trimming pared 3 bases from V and 7 bases from J, leaving 16 bases between. The CDR3 consists of 15 residues. This CDR3 is CASSDQSRGANEQFF. The CDR3 region has the DNA TGCGCCAGCAGTGACCAGAGCAGGGGTGCAAATGAGCAGTTCTTC.

Comment on this clonotype: A junction boundary mismatches the germline segment, possibly from a read error. J is TRBJ2-3 and V is TRBV5-4; no firm D call. The CDR3 runs 16 residues. Germline V lookup: CDR1 SGHNT, CDR2 YYREEE (reference sequence). CDR3: CASSPFFDGNTDTHYF. In DNA, the CDR3 is TGTGCCAGCAGCCCCTTCTTCGACGGAAACACAGATACGCACTATTTT.

As regards this clonotype: This may come from a read error, since a much larger clone is one base off. The chain recombines TRBV12-3 or TRBV12-4 with TRBJ2-5, with D perhaps being TRBD1 or TRBD2 (5 bases each). CDR3 size: 14 residues. Trimming took 5 bases from V and 0 from J, leaving 10 bases between them. The CDR3 coding sequence is TGTGCCAGCAGTAAGGGGAGTAACCAAGAGACCCAGTACTTC. As protein: CASSKGSNQETQYF.

Details on this clonotype: At one of its ends the junction is not consistent with the germline gene, which may arise from a read error. This chain links TRBV28 with TRBJ2-2; D uncertain. CDR1 and CDR2 from the germline V gene are MDHEN and SYDVKM. The CDR3 spans 13 residues. The CDR3 DNA follows: TGTGCCGGCAGATCCCGGATGGCCGGGGAGCTGTTTTTT. It translates to CAGRSRMAGELFF.

The chain uses TRBV5-5 and TRBJ1-1, with 7 bases fitting TRBD1. Losses at the gene ends were 1 base for V and 1 base for J; bases not matched to a gene: 7. The germline V gene has CDR1 SGHKS and CDR2 YYEKEE (reference sequence). The length of the CDR3 is 16 residues. Written as DNA, the CDR3 is TGTGCCAGCAGCTTGACTGCCCCAGGGGGGAACACTGAAGCTTTCTTT. This gives the protein CASSLTAPGGNTEAFF.

As concerns this clonotype: With a much larger clone just one base away, this may be a read error. This chain joins TRBV6-2 or TRBV6-3 and TRBJ2-1, with D possibly matching TRBD2 (5 bases). Germline CDR1 and CDR2: MNHEY and SVGEGT. CDR3 length equals 17 residues. This CDR3 reads CASSYLPGDYLGDEPFF. The DNA for the CDR3 is TGTGCCAGCAGTTACCTCCCAGGAGACTACCTAGGCGATGAGCCGTTCTTC.

This clonotype showed up just once. A much bigger clone sits one base away, suggesting this may be a read error. V is TRBV5-6 and J is TRBJ1-5; D unclear. There are 14 residues in the CDR3. In germline, CDR1 is SGHDT, CDR2 YYEEEE. V gave up 0 bases and J gave up 9 bases, with 13 bases separating them. The CDR3 is CASSLGQAHGPQHF. In DNA form, the CDR3 reads TGTGCCAGCAGCTTGGGCCAGGCCCATGGGCCCCAGCATTTT.

This clonotype appeared once. Germline is not matched at one junction end, which may reflect a read error. J is TRBJ2-6 and V is TRBV6-2 or TRBV6-3; maybe TRBD1 (5 bases). CDR3 length: 18 residues. The V gene's germline CDR1 is MNHEY and CDR2 SVGEGT. CDR3 sequence reads: CASSYRKRQLSGANILTF. CDR3 nucleotides: TGTGCCAGCAGTTACCGAAAACGACAGCTCTCTGGGGCCAACATCCTGACTTTC.